Shown below are 25 T cell receptor beta chains from a single sample sequenced in a study of cytomegalovirus exposure and HLA in healthy donors. Sequenced by immunoSEQ multiplex PCR; TCRdb stores in-frame clones only, minus some. The sample shows under 200,000 clones, around 92% of them seen only once. The sequenced material came from PBMCs. The receptors come from a man younger than 35 in good health and CMV-seropositive.

This chain uses TRBV5-5 with TRBJ2-1; D is unresolved. CDR1 is SGHKS, CDR2 YYEKEE, per germline (reference sequence). CDR3 length: 15 residues. Trimming removed 5 bases at V and 4 bases at J, with 16 bases between. The CDR3 DNA follows: TGTGCCAGCAGTCTAAGGAGTCATACTTACAATGAGCAGTTCTTC. Translation: CASSLRSHTYNEQFF.

The table lists this clone with a few counts. The chain couples TRBV30 to TRBJ2-7; 7 bases match TRBD1. The CDR3 length is 15 residues. Germline V gene sequence: CDR1 GTSNPN, CDR2 SVGIG (reference sequence). V was clipped by 0 bases and J by 5 bases; unmatched bases: 10. CDR3 residues: CAWSVLRTGEDEQYF. The DNA of the CDR3 is TGTGCCTGGAGTGTTTTGAGGACAGGTGAGGACGAGCAGTACTTC. Filled out from reference TRBV30 and TRBJ2-7, the complete variable domain reads SQTIHQWPATLVQPVGSPLSLECTVEGTSNPNLYWYRQAAGRGLQLLFYSVGIGQISSEVPQNLSASRPQDRQFILSSKKLLLSDSGFYLCAWSVLRTGEDEQYFGPGTRLTVT.

This clone was seen a handful of times. CDR3 nucleotides: TGCAGTGCTAGAGGCGAGCATGGCTACACCTTC. This sequence encodes CSARGEHGYTF. The V and J genes are TRBV20-1 and TRBJ1-2; D not certain. Germline-derived CDR1 and CDR2 are DFQATT and SNEGSKA (reference sequence). The CDR3 is made up of 11 amino acids. V was clipped by 1 base and J by 6 bases, with 6 bases between them.

This chain joins TRBV11-2 and TRBJ2-7; 7 bases align to TRBD1. Germline V gives CDR1 SGHAT, CDR2 FQNNGV. This CDR3 has 14 amino acids. Trimming cost V 4 bases and J 3 bases; bases outside gene matches: 6. The CDR3 reads CASSSGGPLYEQYF. The CDR3 coding sequence is TGTGCCAGCAGCTCAGGGGGACCTCTCTACGAGCAGTACTTC.

The chain employs TRBV25-1 and TRBJ2-7, with 7 nucleotides matching TRBD1. From germline, CDR1 is MGHDK and CDR2 SYGVNS. This CDR3 has 13 residues. V shed 6 bases, J shed 3 bases, and the junction held 5 bases outside the gene matches. The CDR3 sequence is CASSHGQDYEQYF. DNA of the CDR3: TGTGCCAGCAGCCACGGACAGGACTACGAGCAGTACTTC.

V is TRBV2 and J is TRBJ2-2; perhaps TRBD2 as D (6 bases). The CDR3 is made up of 14 amino acids. Per germline, CDR1 SNHLY and CDR2 FYNNEI. V lost 3 bases, J lost 1 base, and 6 bases lay in between. As DNA, the CDR3 is TGTGCCAGCAGTGAGCGGGAGAACACCGGGGAGCTGTTTTTT. It encodes CASSERENTGELFF.

The chain couples TRBV25-1 to TRBJ2-4; the D is unclear. This CDR3 is built from 13 residues. The V gene lost 2 bases and the J gene lost 3 bases, with 5 bases spanning the gap. In germline, CDR1 is MGHDK, CDR2 SYGVNS. CDR3 protein: CASSENGKNIQYF. Here the CDR3 DNA reads TGTGCCAGCAGTGAAAACGGCAAAAACATTCAGTACTTC.

J is TRBJ1-5 and V is TRBV28; 10 bases map to TRBD1. This CDR3 has 16 amino acids. Germline V gene lookup returns CDR1 MDHEN and CDR2 SYDVKM. Trimming removed 3 bases from V and 4 bases from J; junction bases left unmatched: 6. In nucleotides, the CDR3 is TGTGCCAGCAGTTTCGGCGACAGGGGGCTAAATCAGCCCCAGCATTTT. It specifies CASSFGDRGLNQPQHF.

The chain uses TRBV5-8 and TRBJ2-3; possible D gene TRBD2, 6 bases. CDR1 is SGHTS, CDR2 YDEGEE, per germline. The CDR3 spans 17 residues. V lost 2 bases, J lost 3 bases, and 19 bases lay in between. CDR3 DNA sequence: TGTGCCAGCAGCTTTCCCTCGACTAGTCGGGGAACAGATACGCAGTATTTT. It codes for CASSFPSTSRGTDTQYF.

V gene TRBV19 combines with J gene TRBJ1-2, with D possibly TRBD1 on 5 matching bases. Germline V lookup: CDR1 LNHDA, CDR2 SQIVND (reference sequence). The length of the CDR3 is 13 residues. V dropped 10 bases and J dropped 2 bases, with 14 bases sitting between them. The CDR3 DNA reads TGTGCCACCCGAGACACAGGCAACTATGGCTACACCTTC. As protein: CATRDTGNYGYTF.

V is TRBV7-9 and J is TRBJ2-3, with TRBD1 as a possible D gene (6 bases). Germline lookup yields CDR1 SEHNR and CDR2 FQNEAQ (reference sequence). The CDR3 is 18 amino acids. With 1 base removed from V and 5 bases from J, the gap between germline ends came to 22 bases. This CDR3 is CASSLGQLRDTTGDTQYF. Written as DNA, the CDR3 is TGTGCCAGCAGCTTAGGTCAGCTTCGGGACACTACGGGAGATACGCAGTATTTT.

The gene calls are TRBV28 and TRBJ1-1; no clear D. Per the germline V gene, CDR1 is MDHEN and CDR2 is SYDVKM. The CDR3 extends over 12 amino acids. Trimming left V 6 bases short and J 7 bases short, with 12 bases between. CDR3 in DNA: TGTGCCAGCAGCCAATCAGAAGTTGAAGCTTTCTTT. This codes for CASSQSEVEAFF.

V usage is TRBV10-2 and J usage is TRBJ2-7, with 7 bases matching TRBD1. V lost 8 bases to trimming and J lost 0 bases; unmatched junction nucleotides: 10. The CDR3 runs to 15 residues. CDR1 and CDR2 from the germline V gene are WSHSY and SAAADI. CDR3 DNA sequence: TGCGCCAGCCTACCTGGGACAGATAGCTCCTACGAGCAGTACTTC. Translation: CASLPGTDSSYEQYF.

This chain links TRBV28 with TRBJ1-2; D remains ambiguous. The germline V gene encodes CDR1 MDHEN and CDR2 SYDVKM. The germline V and J ends were trimmed by 7 bases and 4 bases, with 13 bases remaining between them. The CDR3 has 13 residues. The chain's CDR3 is CASTRDPGYGYTF. DNA for the CDR3: TGTGCCAGCACTCGGGATCCGGGCTATGGCTACACCTTC.

The J gene is TRBJ2-7, the V gene TRBV19, with 7 bases fitting TRBD2. Germline CDR1 LNHDA, CDR2 SQIVND (reference sequence). This CDR3 region has 14 residues. V lost 4 bases and J lost 4; bases outside the gene matches: 7. The CDR3 sequence: CASSNGEGRYEQYF. CDR3 coding DNA: TGTGCCAGTAGTAATGGGGAGGGCCGATACGAGCAGTACTTC.

The chain uses TRBV6-1 and TRBJ2-7; 13 nucleotides align to TRBD2. The ends lost 2 bases at V and 4 bases at J; junction bases unmatched: 2. Germline V lookup: CDR1 MNHNS, CDR2 SASEGT. The CDR3 length is 15 residues. CDR3 residues: CASSEWTSGSYEQYF. CDR3 DNA: TGTGCCAGCAGTGAATGGACTAGCGGGAGTTACGAGCAGTACTTC.

J is TRBJ1-1 and V is TRBV7-9, with a tentative D call TRBD1 (5 bases). Trimming took off 5 bases at V and 10 bases at J, with 17 bases between the two ends. Looked up from germline, CDR1 is SEHNR and CDR2 is FQNEAQ (reference sequence). This CDR3 is 13 amino acids long. This CDR3 reads CASSAGGGSGAFF. CDR3 bases: TGTGCCAGCAGCGCCGGGGGGGGAAGTGGAGCTTTCTTT. The full variable domain, in which reference TRBV7-9 and TRBJ1-1 provide the parts outside the CDR3, is DTGVSQNPRHKITKRGQNVTFRCDPISEHNRLYWYRQTLGQGPEFLTYFQNEAQLEKSRLLSDRFSAERPKGSFSTLEIQRTEQGDSAMYLCASSAGGGSGAFFGQGTRLTVV.

This clone was counted once. The genes are TRBV5-1 and TRBJ1-4; 8 positions match TRBD1. The CDR3 has 16 residues. V gave up 2 bases and J gave up 5 bases; unmatched junction bases: 8. CDR1 and CDR2 from the germline V gene are SGHRS and YFSETQ. The CDR3 spells CASSFLGTGVNEKLFF. The CDR3 bases are TGCGCCAGCAGCTTTCTTGGGACAGGAGTGAATGAAAAACTGTTTTTT.

V gene TRBV6-1 combines with J gene TRBJ2-1; 7 bases line up with TRBD2. The CDR3 extends over 15 amino acids. V lost 7 bases, J lost 5 bases, and 11 bases stayed unmatched. The germline gives CDR1 MNHNS, CDR2 SASEGT. The CDR3 DNA reads TGTGCCAGCACTAAGGGGCTAGCGGTTAACAATGAGCAGTTCTTC. As protein: CASTKGLAVNNEQFF.

The chain recombines TRBV19 with TRBJ2-7; 8 nucleotides match TRBD2. V trimming: 6 bases; J trimming: 5 bases; junction bases outside the gene matches: 6. CDR1 and CDR2 (germline): LNHDA, SQIVND (reference sequence). The length of the CDR3 is 13 residues. CDR3 amino acids: CASSPGTSNEQYF. As DNA, the CDR3 is TGTGCCAGTAGCCCTGGGACTAGTAACGAGCAGTACTTC.

V is TRBV9 and J is TRBJ2-1; 11 bases fit TRBD2. Germline V gene data show CDR1 as SGDLS and CDR2 as YYNGEE. V gave up 1 base and J gave up 9 bases; unmatched junction bases: 9. The length of the CDR3 is 16 residues. The CDR3 is CASSVLAGGTVTEQFF. CDR3 coding DNA: TGTGCCAGCAGCGTATTAGCGGGAGGGACGGTTACTGAGCAGTTCTTC.

The V gene is TRBV5-1, the J gene TRBJ2-7, with D possibly matching TRBD2 (5 bases). V gave up 4 bases and J gave up 2 bases, with 10 bases separating them. CDR1 SGHRS and CDR2 YFSETQ come from the germline V gene. This CDR3 contains 13 residues. Here the CDR3 reads CASSISVTYEQYF. The DNA of the CDR3 is TGCGCCAGCAGCATTAGCGTAACCTACGAGCAGTACTTC.

The rearrangement joins TRBV29-1 to TRBJ1-1; TRBD1 is a possible D gene (6 bases). Germline V gene data show CDR1 as SQVTM and CDR2 as ANQGSEA. V lost 6 bases to trimming and J lost 7 bases, with 15 bases between them. The CDR3 runs 12 residues. The CDR3 protein is CSVPSGGHEAFF. The CDR3 DNA reads as TGCAGCGTCCCAAGTGGGGGCCATGAAGCTTTCTTT.

The chain carries TRBV5-1 and TRBJ2-1; 7 bases align to TRBD2. Germline CDR1 SGHRS, CDR2 YFSETQ. V lost 0 bases and J lost 7; bases outside the gene matches: 7. CDR3 length: 15 amino acids. CDR3 DNA sequence: TGCGCCAGCAGCTTGGTCGGACTAGGTCGGAATGAGCAGTTCTTC. It is translated as CASSLVGLGRNEQFF.

The V gene is TRBV5-1, the J gene TRBJ2-1; 9 bases line up with TRBD2. CDR3 size: 14 residues. In germline, CDR1 is SGHRS, CDR2 YFSETQ. After removal of 5 bases from V and 7 bases from J, the junction contained 7 bases not matched to a gene. The CDR3 DNA is TGCGCCAGCAGGCCGGGACTAGCTGCTAATGAGCAGTTCTTC. It specifies CASRPGLAANEQFF.